This TCR beta chain is from a study of shared clonotypes between healthy human individuals. About the research overall: For every donor, three CD4 naive, three CD4 memory, two CD8 naive and one CD8 memory plates were used.

Deep was the level used in running the assay. Data came from immunoSEQ multiplex PCR; TCRdb stores just in-frame clones and leaves some out. The repertoire consists of roughly 2.2 million clones, with about 92% occurring once and the leading ten covering under 0.45%. With respect to this clone: Its antigen is undetermined.

V was shortened by 5 bases and J by 2 bases, with 13 bases between the two germline ends. The germline CDR1 and CDR2 sequences are SNHLY and FYNNEI. This CDR3 contains 15 residues. Study-wide results and limits: Rarefaction revealed incomplete sorted-subset sequencing despite large depth. Lower generation probabilities were found for non-shared clonotypes than for those shared by all four donors.

This chain joins TRBV2 and TRBJ2-1; D not certain. The TCR sequence derives from a young man in good health. Some clones in this sample may be carry-over from other donors' samples. Input material: naive CD4+ T cells from PBMCs. Indicated subset: CD45RA+ positively selected. CDR3 bases: TGTGCCAGCAGTAGGGTCGCGGTTGCCTACAATGAGCAGTTCTTC. Translation gives CASSRVAVAYNEQFF.